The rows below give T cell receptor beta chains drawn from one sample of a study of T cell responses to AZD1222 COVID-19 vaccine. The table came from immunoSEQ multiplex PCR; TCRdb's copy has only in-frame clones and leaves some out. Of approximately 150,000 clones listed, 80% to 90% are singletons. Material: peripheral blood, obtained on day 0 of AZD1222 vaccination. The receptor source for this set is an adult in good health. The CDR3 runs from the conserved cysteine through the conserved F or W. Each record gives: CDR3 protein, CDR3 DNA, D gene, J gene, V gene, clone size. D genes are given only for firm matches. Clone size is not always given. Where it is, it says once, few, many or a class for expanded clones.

CASSPIAGQPQHF | TGTGCCAGCAGCCCAATAGCAGGGCAGCCCCAGCATTTT | NA | TRBJ1-5 | TRBV11-3 | NA
CAISETARGVNTEAFF | TGTGCCATCAGTGAGACAGCTCGGGGGGTTAACACTGAAGCTTTCTTT | NA | TRBJ1-1 | TRBV10-3 | NA
CATSRDRAGGYEQYF | TGTGCCACCAGCAGAGATAGGGCAGGGGGGTACGAGCAGTACTTC | NA | TRBJ2-7 | TRBV15 | NA
CAISDWEGARRQETQYF | TGTGCCATCAGTGATTGGGAAGGGGCGAGGCGCCAAGAGACCCAGTACTTC | NA | TRBJ2-5 | TRBV10-3 | NA
CASSRGQGQNTEAFF | TGTGCCAGCTCACGAGGACAGGGTCAGAACACTGAAGCTTTCTTT | TRBD1 | TRBJ1-1 | TRBV18 | NA
CASSLGVGAGGQNEQYF | TGTGCCAGCAGCTTAGGGGTTGGAGCGGGGGGCCAAAACGAGCAGTACTTC | TRBD2 | TRBJ2-7 | TRBV7-9 | few
CASSRLAVPYEQYF | TGTGCCAGCAGTCGACTAGCGGTACCTTACGAGCAGTACTTC | TRBD2 | TRBJ2-7 | TRBV11-2 | NA
CASSQDNLLNTEAFF | TGTGCCAGCAGCCAGGACAACCTCCTGAACACTGAAGCTTTCTTT | NA | TRBJ1-1 | TRBV7-9 | NA
CASGTGGKPQHF | TGTGCCAGCGGGACAGGGGGGAAACCCCAGCATTTT | TRBD1 | TRBJ1-5 | TRBV28 | once
CANHKLAGGSYNEQFF | TGTGCCAACCACAAACTAGCGGGAGGGTCCTACAATGAGCAGTTCTTC | TRBD2 | TRBJ2-1 | TRBV28 | NA
CASSQEGLTKAFF | TGTGCCAGCAGCCAAGAGGGACTCACTAAAGCTTTCTTT | NA | TRBJ1-1 | TRBV3-1/TRBV3-2 | NA
CASSFWTGKDTEAFF | TGTGCCAGCAGCTTCTGGACTGGGAAGGACACTGAAGCTTTCTTT | NA | TRBJ1-1 | TRBV7-9 | NA
CASSEVGGGYTF | TGTGCCAGCAGTGAAGTAGGAGGGGGCTACACCTTC | NA | TRBJ1-2 | TRBV6-1 | NA
CASSVVRRPFQPTPLHF | TGTGCCAGCAGCGTCGTTCGACGCCCGTTTCAACCAACACCCCTCCACTTT | NA | TRBJ1-6 | TRBV2 | NA
CASSLGLGGPYEQYF | TGCGCCAGCAGCTTGGGACTAGGAGGACCCTACGAGCAGTACTTC | NA | TRBJ2-7 | TRBV5-1 | once
CASSFNGTGTLQETQYF | TGTGCCAGCAGCTTTAACGGGACAGGGACCCTCCAAGAGACCCAGTACTTC | TRBD1 | TRBJ2-5 | TRBV5-5 | NA
CAWSWLARDNSYEQYF | TGTGCCTGGAGTTGGCTGGCCCGGGATAACTCCTACGAGCAGTACTTC | NA | TRBJ2-7 | TRBV30 | NA
CASSLANPTDSPLHF | TGTGCCAGCAGCTTGGCCAATCCGACCGATTCACCCCTCCACTTT | NA | TRBJ1-6 | TRBV5-4 | NA
CASTRSAETQYF | TGTGCCAGCACGCGTTCGGCGGAGACCCAGTACTTC | NA | TRBJ2-5 | TRBV12-3/TRBV12-4 | once
CASSQYPRGDEQFF | TGTGCCAGCAGCCAATATCCCAGGGGGGATGAGCAGTTCTTC | NA | TRBJ2-1 | TRBV14 | NA
CASSLATGGPLFF | TGTGCCAGCAGCTTAGCGACCGGTGGCCCCCTGTTCTTC | NA | TRBJ2-1 | TRBV7-9 | NA
CASSPSEGAKAFF | TGTGCCAGCTCACCGTCGGAGGGGGCCAAGGCTTTCTTT | TRBD1 | TRBJ1-1 | TRBV18 | NA